Many counts were recorded for the clone carrying this T cell receptor (beta chain). The antigen remains unidentified. One base away lies a much larger clone, so this may be a sequencing read error. The data derive from a study of identical twins. Study conclusions and caveats: Compared with unrelated sharing, twin-shared out-of-frame alpha sequences had more low-probability sequences. The same donors were not followed; conclusions instead depended on cross-sectional statistical analysis.

MiXCR, run by TCRdb on the 5' RACE reads, gives a single entry per CDR3 protein. This repertoire shows 1.5 million to 2 million distinct CDR3 sequences, roughly 35% found once; its top ten account for around 0.25%. Germline V gene lookup returns CDR1 SEHNR and CDR2 FQNEAQ (reference sequence). The CDR3 length is 15 residues. V dropped 3 bases and J dropped 0; count of bases not matched to a gene: 1. Sequencing was done on a sample of cord blood. This clonotype was obtained from a newborn girl in good health. V gene TRBV7-9 combines with J gene TRBJ2-1; 8 nucleotides line up with TRBD2. The chain's CDR3 is CASSFSGISYNEQFF. CDR3 in DNA: TGTGCCAGCAGCTTTAGCGGGATCTCCTACAATGAGCAGTTCTTC. The whole variable domain, remainder taken from reference TRBV7-9 and TRBJ2-1, is DTGVSQNPRHKITKRGQNVTFRCDPISEHNRLYWYRQTLGQGPEFLTYFQNEAQLEKSRLLSDRFSAERPKGSFSTLEIQRTEQGDSAMYLCASSFSGISYNEQFFGPGTRLTVL.